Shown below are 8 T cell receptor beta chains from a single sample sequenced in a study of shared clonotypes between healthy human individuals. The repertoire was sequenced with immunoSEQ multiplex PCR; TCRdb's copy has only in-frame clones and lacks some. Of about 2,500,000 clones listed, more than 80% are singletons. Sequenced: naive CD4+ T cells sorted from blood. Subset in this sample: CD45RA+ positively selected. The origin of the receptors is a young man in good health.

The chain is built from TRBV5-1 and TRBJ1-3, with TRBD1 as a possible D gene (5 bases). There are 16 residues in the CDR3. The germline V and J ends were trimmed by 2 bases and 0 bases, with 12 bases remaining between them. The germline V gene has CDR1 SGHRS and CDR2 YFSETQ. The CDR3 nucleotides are TGCGCCAGCAGCTTAGAGAAGGGACGCTCTGGAAACACCATATATTTT. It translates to CASSLEKGRSGNTIYF.

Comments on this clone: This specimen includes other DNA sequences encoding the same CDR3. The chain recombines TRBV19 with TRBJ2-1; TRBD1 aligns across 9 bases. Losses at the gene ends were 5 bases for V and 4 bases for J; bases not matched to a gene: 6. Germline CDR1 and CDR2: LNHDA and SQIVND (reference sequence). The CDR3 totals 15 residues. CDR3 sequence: CASSSGTGRYNEQFF. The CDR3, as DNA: TGTGCCAGTAGTTCCGGGACAGGGAGGTACAATGAGCAGTTCTTC.

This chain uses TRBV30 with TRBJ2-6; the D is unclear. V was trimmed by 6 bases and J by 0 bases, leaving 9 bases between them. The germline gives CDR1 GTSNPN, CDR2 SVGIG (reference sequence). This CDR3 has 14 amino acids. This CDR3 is CACFSGSGANVLTF. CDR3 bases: TGTGCCTGTTTTTCGGGCTCTGGGGCCAACGTCCTGACTTTC.

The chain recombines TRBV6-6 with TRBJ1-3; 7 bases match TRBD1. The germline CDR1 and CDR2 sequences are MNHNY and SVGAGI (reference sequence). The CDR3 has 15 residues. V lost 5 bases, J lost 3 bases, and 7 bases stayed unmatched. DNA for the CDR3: TGTGCCAGCAGTACTCCCGGACAGGTTGGAAACACCATATATTTT. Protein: CASSTPGQVGNTIYF.

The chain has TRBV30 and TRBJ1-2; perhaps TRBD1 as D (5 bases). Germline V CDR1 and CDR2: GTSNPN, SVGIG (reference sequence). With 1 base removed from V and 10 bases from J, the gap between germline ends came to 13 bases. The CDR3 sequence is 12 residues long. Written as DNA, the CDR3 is TGTGCCTGGAGTGCGGGGGGTGAAGACTACACCTTC. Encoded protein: CAWSAGGEDYTF.

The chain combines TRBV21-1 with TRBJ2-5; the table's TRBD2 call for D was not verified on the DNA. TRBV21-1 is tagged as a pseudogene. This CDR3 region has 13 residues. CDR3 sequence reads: CARGLALQETQYF. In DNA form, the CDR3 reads TGTGCCAGGGGACTAGCGCTCCAAGAGACCCAGTACTTC.

This chain's CDR3 is CASNWDRSSYEQYF. The CDR3 coding sequence is TGTGCCAGCAATTGGGACAGGAGCTCCTACGAGCAGTACTTC. The rearrangement links TRBV6-1 to TRBJ2-7; 8 nucleotides match TRBD1. CDR1 MNHNS and CDR2 SASEGT come from the germline V gene. This CDR3 has 14 amino acids. With 7 bases clipped from V and 0 bases from J, the junction kept 5 bases outside the gene matches.

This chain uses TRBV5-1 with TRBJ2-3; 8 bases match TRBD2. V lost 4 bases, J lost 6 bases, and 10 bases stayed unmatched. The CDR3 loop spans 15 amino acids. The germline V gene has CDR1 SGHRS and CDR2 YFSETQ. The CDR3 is CASSGRSGGSDTQYF. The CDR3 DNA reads TGCGCCAGCAGCGGGAGGAGCGGGGGCTCGGATACGCAGTATTTT.